These 23 T cell receptor beta chains were all obtained from the same sample, sequenced in a study of beta chain features in type 1 diabetes. Notes on the study in general: People with Type 1 diabetes carried modestly yet significantly shorter TCRB CDR3s in all four CD4+ subsets.

No antigens are known for them. The whole isolated RNA underwent reverse transcription, so sequencing captured expressed TCRB transcripts. Sequencing was performed with immunoSEQ multiplex PCR; in TCRdb, only in-frame clones are kept and a portion is missing. The repertoire holds about 160,000 clones, with roughly 10% as singletons. Sequenced material: central memory CD4+ T cells from blood. The receptor set was obtained from a woman aged 25 to 45 with type 1 diabetes.

In this sample, this clone turned up once. The chain uses TRBV13 and TRBJ2-7; TRBD1 might be the D (5 bases). The V gene's germline CDR1 is PRHDT and CDR2 FYEKMQ (reference sequence). The CDR3 is 13 residues long. V dropped 4 bases and J dropped 2 bases, with 9 bases sitting between them. The CDR3 nucleotides read TGTGCCAGCAGCTACCAGGGTCCCTACGAGCAGTACTTC. Amino acid sequence: CASSYQGPYEQYF.

The CDR3 region has the DNA TGTGCCAGCAGTGAATGGACTAGCGGGAGCTACGAGCAGTACTTC. Translation: CASSEWTSGSYEQYF. V is TRBV25-1 and J is TRBJ2-7; 13 bases match TRBD2. The germline CDR1 and CDR2 sequences are MGHDK and SYGVNS. V lost 1 base, J lost 3 bases, and 0 bases stayed unmatched. This CDR3 comprises 15 residues.

The chain employs TRBV5-4 and TRBJ2-5, with TRBD2 identical over 11 bases. This CDR3 has 18 amino acids. The ends lost 5 bases at V and 7 bases at J; junction bases unmatched: 19. The germline V gene encodes CDR1 SGHNT and CDR2 YYREEE (reference sequence). The CDR3 region is CASRTGLAGPENLGTQYF. The CDR3 region has the DNA TGTGCCAGCAGGACCGGACTAGCGGGCCCTGAGAACCTCGGGACCCAGTACTTC.

This clone was seen only a few times. The J gene is TRBJ2-3, the V gene TRBV9, with 14 nucleotides matching TRBD2. CDR3 size: 18 residues. The V gene end was trimmed by 3 bases and the J gene end by 0 bases; junction bases not matched to a gene: 6. The germline V gene encodes CDR1 SGDLS and CDR2 YYNGEE. The CDR3 region is CASSASWTSGGSTDTQYF. DNA of the CDR3: TGTGCCAGCAGCGCGTCCTGGACTAGCGGGGGGAGCACAGATACGCAGTATTTT.

This chain links TRBV5-4 with TRBJ2-7; TRBD1 matches 8 bases. V dropped 0 bases and J dropped 0; count of bases not matched to a gene: 5. This CDR3 spans 16 amino acids. Germline-derived CDR1 and CDR2 are SGHNT and YYREEE (reference sequence). The CDR3 DNA follows: TGTGCCAGCAGCTTGGGGACAGGGCCAACCTCCTACGAGCAGTACTTC. Its protein is CASSLGTGPTSYEQYF.

This clone was found a few times. This chain links TRBV11-2 with TRBJ2-4; D remains unclear. The germline V gene has CDR1 SGHAT and CDR2 FQNNGV. The V gene lost 1 base and the J gene lost 3 bases, with 4 bases spanning the gap. The CDR3 sequence is 13 residues long. CDR3 amino acids: CASSLGSKNIQYF. The CDR3 DNA follows: TGTGCCAGCAGCTTAGGCAGCAAAAACATTCAGTACTTC. Full variable domain (remainder filled in from reference TRBV11-2 and TRBJ2-4): EAGVAQSPRYKIIEKRQSVAFWCNPISGHATLYWYQQILGQGPKLLIQFQNNGVVDDSQLPKDRFSAERLKGVDSTLKIQPAKLEDSAVYLCASSLGSKNIQYFGAGTRLSVL.

The chain couples TRBV27 to TRBJ2-1, with TRBD2 matching 10 bases. This CDR3 contains 16 residues. CDR1 MNHEY and CDR2 SMNVEV come from the germline V gene (reference sequence). V gave up 5 bases and J gave up 7 bases; unmatched junction bases: 11. CDR3 amino acids: CASSPLAGERMNEQFF. In DNA form, the CDR3 reads TGTGCCAGCAGTCCCCTAGCGGGAGAAAGGATGAATGAGCAGTTCTTC.

This clone was found a few times. Other nucleotide sequences from this sample produce the same CDR3. The chain employs TRBV10-2 and TRBJ1-1; 8 positions agree with TRBD1. V was clipped by 3 bases and J by 1 base; unmatched bases: 1. Germline V gene lookup returns CDR1 WSHSY and CDR2 SAAADI. The length of the CDR3 is 14 residues. This CDR3 reads CASSEQGGNTEAFF. For the CDR3, the DNA is TGCGCCAGCAGTGAACAGGGGGGGAACACTGAAGCTTTCTTT.

This clone was seen more than once but under ten times. V usage is TRBV5-1 and J usage is TRBJ1-5; no definite D call. CDR3 length equals 16 residues. CDR1 is SGHRS, CDR2 YFSETQ, per germline. Trimming removed 3 bases from V and 2 bases from J, with 15 bases in between. The CDR3 nucleotides are TGCGCCAGCAGCTCTAACGGGGATGGAGGCAATCAGCCCCAGCATTTT. Translating gives CASSSNGDGGNQPQHF.

A few counts support this clone. The chain has TRBV30 and TRBJ1-5, with D maybe TRBD1 (5 bases). V lost 2 bases, J lost 4 bases, and 12 bases lay in between. The CDR3 totals 14 residues. Germline loops: CDR1 GTSNPN, CDR2 SVGIG (reference sequence). CDR3 sequence: CAWSIGAGNQPQHF. DNA for the CDR3: TGTGCCTGGAGTATCGGTGCAGGGAATCAGCCCCAGCATTTT. The whole variable domain, filled in from reference TRBV30 and TRBJ1-5, reads SQTIHQWPATLVQPVGSPLSLECTVEGTSNPNLYWYRQAAGRGLQLLFYSVGIGQISSEVPQNLSASRPQDRQFILSSKKLLLSDSGFYLCAWSIGAGNQPQHFGDGTRLSIL.

The rearrangement uses TRBV6-5 and TRBJ2-7, with 14 nucleotides matching TRBD2. The V and J ends lost 7 bases and 11 bases, in that order; junction bases with no gene match: 7. The CDR3 covers 13 residues. The V gene's germline CDR1 is MNHEY and CDR2 SVGAGI. DNA for the CDR3: TGTGCCAGCATGTTGACTAGCGGGAGGGCTGAGTACTTC. Translated: CASMLTSGRAEYF.

This clone was detected a few times. This rearrangement joins TRBV5-1 to TRBJ2-1; 7 bases are a match to TRBD2. V was pared by 2 bases and J by 3 bases, with 8 bases of the junction left unmatched. The CDR3 extends over 16 amino acids. The germline CDR1 and CDR2 sequences are SGHRS and YFSETQ. The chain's CDR3 is CASSFSWAGDYNEQFF. The CDR3 nucleotides read TGCGCCAGCAGCTTTTCTTGGGCGGGAGACTACAATGAGCAGTTCTTC.

This clone was seen a few times. The chain joins TRBV6-5 to TRBJ2-2; 8 nucleotides line up with TRBD1. Germline-derived CDR1 and CDR2 are MNHEY and SVGAGI. Unmatched junction bases numbered 5, after V lost 4 bases and J lost 4 bases. The CDR3 consists of 15 residues. In DNA form, the CDR3 reads TGTGCCAGCAGTTCCTCGGACAGGGCCACCGGGGAGCTGTTTTTT. It specifies CASSSSDRATGELFF.

This sequence joins TRBV13 and TRBJ2-7, with 14 bases fitting TRBD2. The germline gives CDR1 PRHDT, CDR2 FYEKMQ (reference sequence). V gave up 6 bases and J gave up 6 bases; unmatched junction bases: 13. This CDR3 is 17 amino acids long. The CDR3 bases are TGTGCCAGCAGTCGGACTAGCGGGAGGTCATCCGGATCCGAGCAGTACTTC. Protein: CASSRTSGRSSGSEQYF.

The sample holds a few counts of this clone. V usage is TRBV15 and J usage is TRBJ2-1; D is perhaps TRBD2 (6 bases). This CDR3 is 18 amino acids long. With 0 bases removed from V and 3 bases from J, the gap between germline ends came to 18 bases. Germline CDR1 LNHNV, CDR2 YYDKDF (reference sequence). CDR3 residues: CATSRESPISGFYNEQFF. The DNA of the CDR3 is TGTGCCACCAGCAGAGAGTCCCCTATTAGCGGATTCTACAATGAGCAGTTCTTC. The full variable domain, completed using reference TRBV15 and TRBJ2-1, is DAMVIQNPRYQVTQFGKPVTLSCSQTLNHNVMYWYQQKSSQAPKLLFHYYDKDFNNEADTPDNFQSRRPNTSFCFLDIRSPGLGDTAMYLCATSRESPISGFYNEQFFGPGTRLTVL.

As DNA, the CDR3 is TGTGCCAGCAGCGTGGCGGGGGGATTCGCGACCCAGTACTTC. This translates into CASSVAGGFATQYF. The chain uses TRBV9 and TRBJ2-5; 8 bases line up with TRBD2. The CDR3 is 14 amino acids. V was clipped by 2 bases and J by 7 bases; unmatched bases: 7. Per germline, CDR1 SGDLS and CDR2 YYNGEE.

The rearrangement uses TRBV27 and TRBJ2-5; the match to TRBD2 covers 14 bases. This CDR3 comprises 15 residues. V was pared by 6 bases and J by 4 bases, with 4 bases of the junction left unmatched. In germline, CDR1 is MNHEY, CDR2 SMNVEV (reference sequence). The CDR3 coding sequence is TGTGCCAGCAGGGGGACTAGCGGGAGTGTAGAGACCCAGTACTTC. Translation gives CASRGTSGSVETQYF.

This clone was counted only a few times. V usage is TRBV30 and J usage is TRBJ1-1, with D tentatively TRBD1 (5 bases). The CDR3 has 15 residues. V dropped 2 bases and J dropped 0 bases, with 13 bases sitting between them. In germline, CDR1 is GTSNPN, CDR2 SVGIG (reference sequence). The CDR3 protein is CAWSPPAGLNTEAFF. For the CDR3, the DNA is TGTGCCTGGAGTCCCCCGGCAGGGCTGAACACTGAAGCTTTCTTT. The full variable domain, with the rest looked up from reference TRBV30 and TRBJ1-1, is SQTIHQWPATLVQPVGSPLSLECTVEGTSNPNLYWYRQAAGRGLQLLFYSVGIGQISSEVPQNLSASRPQDRQFILSSKKLLLSDSGFYLCAWSPPAGLNTEAFFGQGTRLTVV.

V is TRBV28 and J is TRBJ2-5; 9 bases line up with TRBD2. V trimming: 6 bases; J trimming: 4 bases; junction bases outside the gene matches: 12. The CDR3 runs 16 residues. Germline V gene lookup returns CDR1 MDHEN and CDR2 SYDVKM. The CDR3, as DNA: TGTGCCAGCAGCCACAATGGCGGGAGGGCCCGAGAGACCCAGTACTTC. Translation: CASSHNGGRARETQYF.

The gene calls are TRBV7-3 and TRBJ1-5; no reliable D call. This CDR3 contains 13 residues. Germline V gives CDR1 SGHTA, CDR2 FQGTGA. Trimming pared 2 bases from V and 5 bases from J, leaving 7 bases between. CDR3 residues: CASSLEVDQPQHF. CDR3 bases: TGTGCCAGCAGCTTAGAGGTGGATCAGCCCCAGCATTTT.

V gene TRBV7-9 combines with J gene TRBJ2-3, with D unresolved. The germline V gene has CDR1 SEHNR and CDR2 FQNEAQ (reference sequence). CDR3 size: 16 residues. Trimming removed 0 bases at V and 2 bases at J, with 12 bases between. This CDR3 reads CASSLAYGRNTDTQYF. CDR3 DNA: TGTGCCAGCAGCTTAGCTTACGGCAGGAACACAGATACGCAGTATTTT.

This clone was found a few times. The chain joins TRBV29-1 to TRBJ2-3, with 13 bases matching TRBD2. Per the germline V gene, CDR1 is SQVTM and CDR2 is ANQGSEA. Trimming removed 5 bases from V and 2 bases from J; junction bases left unmatched: 7. The length of the CDR3 is 16 residues. The CDR3 DNA reads as TGCAGCGTTTTCGGACTAGCGGGAGATGCCACAGATACGCAGTATTTT. Protein product: CSVFGLAGDATDTQYF.

This clone was detected only a few times. The chain combines TRBV28 with TRBJ1-5; possible D gene TRBD1, 5 bases. Germline lookup yields CDR1 MDHEN and CDR2 SYDVKM. The CDR3 totals 14 residues. Trimming stripped 4 bases from V and 7 bases from J, with 14 bases between. CDR3 DNA: TGTGCCAGCAGTTGGGCGGGGGGTGGCCAGCCCCAGCATTTT. Its translation: CASSWAGGGQPQHF.